This T cell receptor (beta chain) stems from a study of blood T cell repertoires in COVID-19. The CDR3 is 14 amino acids. V dropped 3 bases and J dropped 5 bases, with 10 bases sitting between them. Germline V gene lookup returns CDR1 SGHNT and CDR2 YENEEA. Per the study methods: The assay estimated nucleated cells by amplifying reference gene primers. Only in-frame clones appear in the TCRdb table, and some are missing; sequencing was by immunoSEQ multiplex PCR. V, J and clone size were drawn from that table, and D and trimming were deduced from the DNA. The data show some 100,000 clones, with approximately 89% seen just once and roughly 2.1% held by the top ten.

Material: peripheral blood. The V and J genes are TRBV11-3 and TRBJ1-4; no firm D call. The TCR comes from a man between 50 and 59 years old with active COVID-19. DNA for the CDR3: TGTGCCAGCAGCTTGAACAACGCAAATGAAAAACTGTTTTTT. It yields the protein CASSLNNANEKLFF. Full variable domain (rest looked up from reference TRBV11-3 and TRBJ1-4): EAGVVQSPRYKIIEKKQPVAFWCNPISGHNTLYWYLQNLGQGPELLIRYENEEAVDDSQLPKDRFSAERLKGVDSTLKIQPAELGDSAVYLCASSLNNANEKLFFGSGTQLSVL.